These T cell receptor beta chains were read from a single sample in a study of shared clonotypes between healthy human individuals. Profiled with immunoSEQ multiplex PCR; TCRdb holds only in-frame clones, not every one. Of about 1.1 million clones in the sample, 70% to 80% were seen once. Sequenced material: memory CD4+ T cells from PBMCs. Source of these receptors: a man aged 18 to 29 in good health. Some clones in this sample may be carry-over from other donors' samples. Both conserved end residues are part of each CDR3. D genes are given only for firm matches. Rows may omit the clone size; those that give it use once, few, many or a size class.

d_call clone_size j_call cdr3_length v_call cdr3_aa cdr3_nt
- - TRBJ1-1 12 TRBV2 CASRDLNTEAFF TGTGCCAGCAGGGACTTGAACACTGAAGCTTTCTTT
TRBD1 - TRBJ2-7 13 TRBV28 CASSPGQGVEQYF TGTGCCAGCAGTCCGGGACAGGGGGTCGAGCAGTACTTC
- - TRBJ2-1 18 TRBV4-2 CASSQVGTGQVTYNEQFF TGTGCCAGCAGCCAAGTGGGAACAGGTCAGGTAACCTACAATGAGCAGTTCTTC
- few TRBJ2-7 13 TRBV6-1 CASSNLASYEQYF TGTGCCAGCAGTAACCTTGCCTCCTACGAGCAGTACTTC
TRBD1 - TRBJ2-2 15 TRBV9 CASSVLTGDTGELFF TGTGCCAGCAGCGTGTTGACAGGGGACACCGGGGAGCTGTTTTTT
TRBD2 - TRBJ2-7 14 TRBV5-1 CASSPRTSGGEQYF TGCGCCAGCAGCCCTAGGACTAGCGGGGGCGAGCAGTACTTC
TRBD2 many TRBJ2-1 16 TRBV27 CASSSYPGLAGVEQFF TGTGCCAGCAGTTCATACCCGGGACTAGCGGGAGTTGAGCAGTTCTTC
- - TRBJ1-3 14 TRBV5-1 CASSSGTGGNTIYF TGCGCCAGCAGCTCCGGGACGGGTGGAAACACCATATATTTT
- once TRBJ1-2 13 TRBV15 CATKGGGNYGYTF TGTGCCACCAAAGGTGGGGGAAACTATGGCTACACCTTC
- - TRBJ2-3 13 TRBV2 CASSEGLGDTQYF TGTGCCAGCAGTGAAGGACTCGGAGATACGCAGTATTTT
TRBD2 - TRBJ2-1 14 TRBV5-1 CASSLGDYNNEQFF TGCGCCAGCAGCTTGGGGGACTATAACAATGAGCAGTTCTTC
- - TRBJ2-1 19 TRBV4-3 CASSQDFGGVLSSYNEQFF TGCGCCAGCAGCCAAGATTTTGGGGGAGTACTGAGCTCCTACAATGAGCAGTTCTTC
TRBD2 - TRBJ2-3 15 TRBV7-2 CASSSSGRGPNTQYF TGTGCCAGCAGCTCTAGCGGGAGGGGGCCAAATACGCAGTATTTT
- - TRBJ1-5 15 TRBV6-6 CASSYSRGVNQPQHF TGTGCCAGCAGTTACTCGAGAGGGGTCAATCAGCCCCAGCATTTT
- - TRBJ2-3 14 TRBV9 CASSVTPQADTQYF TGTGCCAGCAGCGTAACTCCCCAAGCAGATACGCAGTATTTT
- once TRBJ2-2 15 TRBV7-9 CASSLLTGNTGELFF TGTGCCAGCAGCCTCCTGACAGGGAACACCGGGGAGCTGTTTTTT
- - TRBJ1-1 14 TRBV5-1 CASSLELVNTEAFF TGCGCCAGCAGCTTGGAGTTGGTGAACACTGAAGCTTTCTTT
TRBD1 - TRBJ2-5 16 TRBV7-2 CASSLGTAPRSETQYF TGTGCCAGCAGCCTCGGGACAGCGCCTCGATCGGAGACCCAGTACTTC
- - TRBJ2-7 16 TRBV9 CASSVVASLGHHEQYF TGTGCCAGCAGCGTTGTAGCATCTTTGGGACACCACGAGCAGTACTTC
- - TRBJ2-1 15 TRBV5-1 CASSQGGTQFNEQFF TGCGCCAGCAGCCAGGGGGGGACGCAATTCAATGAGCAGTTCTTC
- few TRBJ2-5 14 TRBV30 CAGREGGALVTQYF TGTGCCGGGAGAGAGGGGGGGGCTTTGGTGACCCAGTACTTC
- - TRBJ1-2 14 TRBV28 CASSFQQGRYGYTF TGTGCCAGCAGTTTTCAACAGGGCCGCTATGGCTACACCTTC
- - TRBJ2-3 14 TRBV6-1 CASNNPTGTDTQYF TGTGCCAGCAATAATCCCACGGGCACAGATACGCAGTATTTT
TRBD2 once TRBJ2-7 13 TRBV7-2 CASSLGREGEQYF TGTGCCAGCAGCTTAGGCAGGGAGGGTGAGCAGTACTTC
- - TRBJ1-2 14 TRBV7-9 CASSLESGGGGYTF TGTGCCAGCAGCTTAGAGAGTGGCGGTGGTGGCTACACCTTC
TRBD1 - TRBJ1-5 15 TRBV5-1 CASSPQGESYQPQHF TGCGCCAGCAGCCCACAGGGGGAGAGCTATCAGCCCCAGCATTTT
- - TRBJ1-1 14 TRBV19 CASTHTTVDTEAFF TGTGCTAGTACCCACACGACGGTGGACACTGAAGCTTTCTTT
- - TRBJ2-1 12 TRBV30 CAWGDLNNEQFF TGTGCCTGGGGGGACCTCAACAATGAGCAGTTCTTC
- many TRBJ2-7 15 TRBV4-3 CASSQRASLSYEQYF TGCGCCAGCAGCCAACGAGCTTCCCTTTCCTACGAGCAGTACTTC
- - TRBJ1-1 13 TRBV6-6 CASSPPGRTEAFF TGTGCCAGCAGCCCCCCGGGCCGCACTGAGGCTTTCTTT
TRBD2 once TRBJ2-7 15 TRBV7-9 CASSLAGGPLYEQYF TGTGCCAGCAGCTTAGCGGGAGGGCCTTTATACGAGCAGTACTTC
TRBD1 - TRBJ1-3 16 TRBV18 CASSPGQVPGGNTIYF TGTGCCAGCTCACCGGGACAGGTTCCGGGAGGGAACACCATATATTTT
- - TRBJ2-2 14 TRBV14 CASSQTSPTGELFF TGTGCCAGCAGCCAGACGTCCCCCACCGGGGAGCTGTTTTTT
- - TRBJ2-5 15 TRBV27 CASSARRGRWETQYF TGTGCCAGCAGTGCCCGACGGGGACGGTGGGAGACCCAGTACTTC
- few TRBJ1-1 16 TRBV18 CASSPRDVGPNTEAFF TGTGCCAGCTCACCACGCGACGTAGGACCGAACACTGAAGCTTTCTTT
- - TRBJ1-5 15 TRBV28 CASSFLGQSNQPQHF TGTGCCAGCAGTTTTCTCGGACAGAGCAATCAGCCCCAGCATTTT
- - TRBJ2-3 14 TRBV7-2 CASSLGGLGDTQYF TGTGCCAGCAGCTTAGGTGGCCTTGGAGATACGCAGTATTTT